The 2 T cell receptor beta chains given below trace back to one sample, sequenced in a study of T cell responses to AZD1222 COVID-19 vaccine. Method: immunoSEQ multiplex PCR; TCRdb's copy keeps in-frame clones and lacks some. This sample yields 120,000 or so clones, of which about 85% are seen a single time; over 5.5% belongs to the top ten. The sequencing used peripheral blood, collected on day 0 of AZD1222 vaccination. The receptors shown here come from an adult in good health.

This chain links TRBV11-2 with TRBJ1-6; D is perhaps TRBD1 (6 bases). The germline CDR1 and CDR2 sequences are SGHAT and FQNNGV. This CDR3 region has 15 residues. V gave up 5 bases and J gave up 6 bases, with 14 bases separating them. CDR3 protein: CASSPGVGGNSPLHF. The CDR3 DNA reads TGTGCCAGCAGCCCAGGGGTTGGGGGTAATTCACCCCTCCACTTT.

This chain joins TRBV29-1 and TRBJ1-1, with 7 positions matching TRBD1. Losses at the gene ends were 3 bases for V and 7 bases for J; bases not matched to a gene: 5. Germline lookup yields CDR1 SQVTM and CDR2 ANQGSEA. The CDR3 has 12 residues. CDR3 region: CSVERQGGEAFF. For the CDR3, the DNA is TGCAGCGTTGAGCGACAGGGAGGTGAAGCTTTCTTT.